These 24 T cell receptor beta chains share one sample of origin, sequenced in a study of early T cells in non-severe SARS-CoV-2 infection. Each CDR3 protein is one row after TCRdb ran MiXCR on the 5' RACE reads. Of roughly 80,000 distinct CDR3 sequences listed, around 15% were seen once; the top ten hold roughly 3.1%. The sample taken for sequencing was whole blood. The receptors were sampled from an adult who was a healthcare worker with PCR-confirmed SARS-CoV-2 infection or an uninfected control (not recorded which).

The chain links TRBV5-1 to TRBJ2-3; TRBD2 matches at 10 bases. The CDR3 covers 16 residues. The J segment lost 6 bases and the V segment lost 4 bases, leaving 11 bases of the junction unmatched. Per germline, CDR1 SGHRS and CDR2 YFSETQ. The chain's CDR3 is CASSAAGGGLLDTQYF. The CDR3 bases are TGCGCCAGCAGCGCAGCGGGAGGGGGACTTTTGGATACGCAGTATTTT.

In its sample, this clonotype was seen a few times. The chain couples TRBV11-2 to TRBJ2-7; D is perhaps TRBD1 (5 bases). This CDR3 region has 14 residues. Trimming pared 5 bases from V and 3 bases from J, leaving 14 bases between. Germline CDR1 and CDR2: SGHAT and FQNNGV. The CDR3 is CASSHPDTYYEQYF. The CDR3 nucleotides are TGTGCCAGCAGCCACCCGGACACTTACTACGAGCAGTACTTC.

The chain couples TRBV7-2 to TRBJ2-1; no firm D call. This CDR3 region has 14 residues. The germline V gene encodes CDR1 SGHTA and CDR2 FQGNSA. Trimming took off 1 base at V and 4 bases at J, with 8 bases between the two ends. The CDR3 DNA reads TGTGCCAGCAGCTTAGACTTCAGGTACAATGAGCAGTTCTTC. It translates to CASSLDFRYNEQFF.

This clonotype was picked up a small number of times. Written as DNA, the CDR3 is TGTGCCAGCAGCTTTCGCCCAAGCTCCTACGAGCAGTACTTC. Its protein product is CASSFRPSSYEQYF. The chain carries TRBV9 and TRBJ2-7; D remains ambiguous. Trimming took off 4 bases at V and 0 bases at J, with 11 bases between the two ends. Germline values: CDR1 SGDLS, CDR2 YYNGEE. This CDR3 has 14 residues.

Ten or more counts support this clonotype. The chain combines TRBV6-2 or TRBV6-3 with TRBJ2-3; maybe TRBD1 (5 bases). The germline gives CDR1 MNHEY, CDR2 SVGEGT. CDR3 length: 12 amino acids. Trimming shortened V by 9 bases and J by 4 bases, and 11 bases separated the two germline ends. CDR3 sequence reads: CASSGSPDTQYF. CDR3 bases: TGTGCCAGTTCAGGGTCCCCAGATACGCAGTATTTT.

This clonotype was detected only a few times. The chain has TRBV6-6 and TRBJ2-1; 10 nucleotides align to TRBD1. V shed 4 bases and J 8 bases; nucleotides not matched to a gene: 8. There are 15 residues in the CDR3. CDR1 MNHNY and CDR2 SVGAGI come from the germline V gene (reference sequence). The CDR3 DNA sequence: TGTGCCAGCAGTTCCTGGACAGGGGGGTCGCATGAGCAGTTCTTC. It yields the protein CASSSWTGGSHEQFF.

V gene TRBV7-6 combines with J gene TRBJ1-2; 9 nucleotides align to TRBD1. The V and J ends lost 4 bases and 2 bases, in that order; junction bases with no gene match: 2. This CDR3 comprises 14 residues. The germline V gene encodes CDR1 SGHVS and CDR2 FNYEAQ. CDR3 nucleotide sequence: TGTGCCAGCAGCTCAACAGGGGGCAACTATGGCTACACCTTC. This encodes CASSSTGGNYGYTF.

This chain uses TRBV7-3 with TRBJ2-1, with TRBD2 matching over 10 bases. This CDR3 has 15 residues. Per germline, CDR1 SGHTA and CDR2 FQGTGA. V lost 4 bases, J lost 3 bases, and 3 bases stayed unmatched. The CDR3 reads CASSWTSGGYNEQFF. The CDR3 region has the DNA TGTGCCAGCAGCTGGACTAGCGGAGGCTACAATGAGCAGTTCTTC. The full variable domain, rest sourced from reference TRBV7-3 and TRBJ2-1, is GAGVSQTPSNKVTEKGKYVELRCDPISGHTALYWYRQSLGQGPEFLIYFQGTGAADDSGLPNDRFFAVRPEGSVSTLKIQRTERGDSAVYLCASSWTSGGYNEQFFGPGTRLTVL.

This clonotype showed up just a few times. V is TRBV6-5 and J is TRBJ2-7; the D gene is possibly TRBD1 (5 bases). Trimming took 10 bases from V and 5 from J, leaving 18 bases between them. Germline V gene lookup returns CDR1 MNHEY and CDR2 SVGAGI. CDR3 length: 13 residues. In DNA form, the CDR3 reads TGTGCCAACAGGCCAGGGAAGTCCCACGAGCAGTACTTC. Amino acid sequence: CANRPGKSHEQYF.

The chain employs TRBV14 and TRBJ2-7; 10 bases are shared with TRBD2. The CDR3 extends over 12 amino acids. Unmatched junction bases numbered 2, after V lost 8 bases and J lost 4 bases. The germline V gene encodes CDR1 SGHDN and CDR2 FVKESK. In DNA, the CDR3 is TGTGCCAGCTCGGGACTAGCGTACGAGCAGTACTTC. It is translated as CASSGLAYEQYF.

The rearrangement joins TRBV9 to TRBJ1-3; the D gene is possibly TRBD1 (5 bases). Per the germline V gene, CDR1 is SGDLS and CDR2 is YYNGEE. The CDR3 sequence is 16 residues long. Trimming took off 3 bases at V and 2 bases at J, with 15 bases between the two ends. The CDR3 here is CASSATVGQAGNTIYF. For the CDR3, the DNA is TGTGCCAGCAGCGCGACCGTGGGGCAGGCTGGAAACACCATATATTTT.

This clonotype turned up a few times. V is TRBV30 and J is TRBJ1-4, with a tentative D call TRBD1 (5 bases). The V and J ends lost 0 bases and 3 bases respectively, with 14 bases between them. The CDR3 runs 16 residues. Germline loops: CDR1 GTSNPN, CDR2 SVGIG (reference sequence). CDR3 amino acids: CAWSVPLGRANEKLFF. Here the CDR3 DNA reads TGTGCCTGGAGTGTACCACTCGGCAGGGCTAATGAAAAACTGTTTTTT. Drawing the rest from reference TRBV30 and TRBJ1-4, the complete variable domain is SQTIHQWPATLVQPVGSPLSLECTVEGTSNPNLYWYRQAAGRGLQLLFYSVGIGQISSEVPQNLSASRPQDRQFILSSKKLLLSDSGFYLCAWSVPLGRANEKLFFGSGTQLSVL.

Details on this clonotype: This may be a read error, as it is one base from a much larger clone. V is TRBV19 and J is TRBJ1-2; D gene uncertain. The length of the CDR3 is 12 residues. Trimming removed 10 bases from V and 6 bases from J, with 15 bases in between. In germline, CDR1 is LNHDA, CDR2 SQIVND (reference sequence). The DNA for the CDR3 is TGTGCCACCCGCGGCCAAGCGGATGGCTACACCTTC. The encoded protein is CATRGQADGYTF.

This clonotype appeared many times. The V and J genes are TRBV3-1 and TRBJ2-7; weak D call: TRBD1 (6 bases). This CDR3 region has 17 residues. Per the germline V gene, CDR1 is LGHDT and CDR2 is YNNKEL (reference sequence). V lost 2 bases to trimming and J lost 3 bases, with 20 bases between them. DNA of the CDR3: TGTGCCAGCAGCCAAAGAGGGACACGAAGGGACCTCTACGAGCAGTACTTC. This codes for CASSQRGTRRDLYEQYF.

This clonotype was observed at least ten times. The chain uses TRBV6-1 and TRBJ1-1; 10 bases are shared with TRBD1. CDR1 is MNHNS and CDR2 is SASEGT in the germline V gene. The CDR3 contains 15 residues. The V and J ends lost 6 bases and 5 bases, in that order; junction bases with no gene match: 9. DNA for the CDR3: TGTGCCAGCAGCGTGGGACAGGGGAGGGGAACTGAAGCTTTCTTT. This encodes CASSVGQGRGTEAFF.

This clonotype is a singleton in its sample. V gene TRBV28 combines with J gene TRBJ2-7; the D gene could be TRBD1 or TRBD2 (6 bases each). The V gene's germline CDR1 is MDHEN and CDR2 SYDVKM. Trimming stripped 8 bases from V and 4 bases from J, with 15 bases between. This CDR3 comprises 13 residues. The CDR3 DNA sequence: TGTGCCAGCCGGACAGCGGGTGTGTACGAGCAGTACTTC. Its translation is CASRTAGVYEQYF.

This clonotype was seen at least ten times. V usage is TRBV19 and J usage is TRBJ2-4; 8 bases fit TRBD1. CDR3 size: 14 residues. Per germline, CDR1 LNHDA and CDR2 SQIVND (reference sequence). V gave up 5 bases and J gave up 1 base; unmatched junction bases: 1. CDR3: CASSRQGAKNIQYF. CDR3 nucleotides: TGTGCCAGTAGTCGACAGGGGGCCAAAAACATTCAGTACTTC.

This sequence joins TRBV7-2 and TRBJ2-3, with D perhaps given as TRBD1 or TRBD2 (5 bases each). Deletions cut 1 base from V and 2 bases from J, with 13 bases between. CDR3 size: 16 residues. The germline gives CDR1 SGHTA, CDR2 FQGNSA. CDR3 DNA sequence: TGTGCCAGCAGCTTAGGGGGACCGGGAACCACAGATACGCAGTATTTT. Its translation: CASSLGGPGTTDTQYF.

This clonotype has ten or more counts. This sequence joins TRBV7-2 and TRBJ1-2; possible D gene TRBD1, 6 bases. Between the trimmed V and J ends, which lost 3 bases and 11 bases, there was a span of 10 bases. This CDR3 is 11 amino acids long. The germline gives CDR1 SGHTA, CDR2 FQGNSA. The CDR3 spells CASSLQGQYTF. The CDR3 DNA reads as TGTGCCAGCAGCTTGCAGGGGCAATACACCTTC. Full variable domain (missing parts from reference TRBV7-2 and TRBJ1-2): GAGVSQSPSNKVTEKGKDVELRCDPISGHTALYWYRQSLGQGLEFLIYFQGNSAPDKSGLPSDRFSAERTGGSVSTLTIQRTQQEDSAVYLCASSLQGQYTFGSGTRLTVV.

CDR3: CASSLARGRDYGYTF. DNA of the CDR3: TGTGCCAGCAGCTTGGCTCGGGGCAGGGACTATGGCTACACCTTC. This chain joins TRBV5-8 and TRBJ1-2; D might be TRBD1 (5 bases). The V end lost 0 bases, the J end lost 3 bases, and 12 bases lay between the germline ends. Per germline, CDR1 SGHTS and CDR2 YDEGEE. CDR3 length: 15 amino acids.

The chain combines TRBV19 with TRBJ1-5, with unresolved D. This CDR3 has 13 amino acids. The V end lost 4 bases, the J end lost 6 bases, and 10 bases lay between the germline ends. The germline gives CDR1 LNHDA, CDR2 SQIVND (reference sequence). The CDR3 sequence: CASSSAKGQPQHF. The CDR3 DNA sequence: TGTGCCAGTAGTAGCGCTAAGGGTCAGCCCCAGCATTTT. Supplemented by reference TRBV19 and TRBJ1-5, the full variable domain reads DGGITQSPKYLFRKEGQNVTLSCEQNLNHDAMYWYRQDPGQGLRLIYYSQIVNDFQKGDIAEGYSVSREKKESFPLTVTSAQKNPTAFYLCASSSAKGQPQHFGDGTRLSIL.

The chain couples TRBV7-2 to TRBJ2-3; D is ambiguous. Trimming left V 1 base short and J 5 bases short, with 7 bases between. CDR3 size: 13 residues. Germline-derived CDR1 and CDR2 are SGHTA and FQGNSA. CDR3 loop: CASSLVLQDTQYF. The DNA of the CDR3 is TGTGCCAGCAGCTTAGTTTTGCAAGATACGCAGTATTTT.

CDR3 nucleotide sequence: TGTGCCAGCAGCGTAGTGGGCTTAGGGGCCAACGTCCTGACTTTC. The encoded protein is CASSVVGLGANVLTF. This chain links TRBV9 with TRBJ2-6; D is undetermined. The CDR3 runs to 15 residues. Germline loops: CDR1 SGDLS, CDR2 YYNGEE. V was cut by 0 bases and J by 4 bases, with 8 bases left in between.

In its sample, this clonotype was seen a few times. The CDR3 spells CSVVALVRYEQYF. Written as DNA, the CDR3 is TGCAGCGTTGTGGCATTGGTACGCTACGAGCAGTACTTC. V is TRBV29-1 and J is TRBJ2-7; no firm D call. V lost 4 bases to trimming and J lost 3 bases, with 13 bases between them. CDR3 length: 13 residues. Looked up from germline, CDR1 is SQVTM and CDR2 is ANQGSEA.